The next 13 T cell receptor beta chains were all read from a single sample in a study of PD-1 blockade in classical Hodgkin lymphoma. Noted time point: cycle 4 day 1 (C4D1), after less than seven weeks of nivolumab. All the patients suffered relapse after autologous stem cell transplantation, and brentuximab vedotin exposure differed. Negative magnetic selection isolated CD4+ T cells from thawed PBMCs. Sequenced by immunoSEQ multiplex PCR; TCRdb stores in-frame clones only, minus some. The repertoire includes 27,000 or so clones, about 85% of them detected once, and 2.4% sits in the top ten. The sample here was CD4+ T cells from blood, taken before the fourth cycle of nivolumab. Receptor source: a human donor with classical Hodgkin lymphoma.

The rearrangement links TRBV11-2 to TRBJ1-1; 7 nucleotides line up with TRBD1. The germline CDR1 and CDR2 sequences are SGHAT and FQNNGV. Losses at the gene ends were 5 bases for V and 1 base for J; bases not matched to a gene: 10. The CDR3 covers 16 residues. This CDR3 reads CASSPELGQPNTEAFF. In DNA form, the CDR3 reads TGTGCCAGCAGCCCCGAGTTGGGACAGCCGAACACTGAAGCTTTCTTT.

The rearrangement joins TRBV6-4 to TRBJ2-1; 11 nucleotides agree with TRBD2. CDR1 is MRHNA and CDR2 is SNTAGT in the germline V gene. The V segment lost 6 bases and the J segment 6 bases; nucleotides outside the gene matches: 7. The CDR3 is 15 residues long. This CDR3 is CASSAGTSGGNEQFF. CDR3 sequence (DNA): TGTGCCAGCAGCGCCGGGACTAGCGGAGGCAATGAGCAGTTCTTC.

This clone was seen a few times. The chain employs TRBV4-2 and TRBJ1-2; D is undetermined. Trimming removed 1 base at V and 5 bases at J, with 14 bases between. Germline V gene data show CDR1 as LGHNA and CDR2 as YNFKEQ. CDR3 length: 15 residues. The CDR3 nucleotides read TGTGCCAGCAGCCAAGGATTGTCTGGGTATTATGGCTACACCTTC. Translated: CASSQGLSGYYGYTF.

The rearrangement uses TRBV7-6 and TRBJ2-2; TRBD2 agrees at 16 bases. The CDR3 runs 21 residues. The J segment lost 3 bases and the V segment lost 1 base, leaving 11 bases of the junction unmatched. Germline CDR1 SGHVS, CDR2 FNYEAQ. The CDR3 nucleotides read TGTGCCAGCAGCTTAGATAGTTGGGGACTAGCGGGAGGGCCGGACACCGGGGAGCTGTTTTTT. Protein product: CASSLDSWGLAGGPDTGELFF.

The CDR3 loop is CASSFQGQGAETQYF. DNA of the CDR3: TGTGCCAGCAGCTTTCAAGGACAGGGTGCAGAGACCCAGTACTTC. The V gene is TRBV7-7, the J gene TRBJ2-5; the match to TRBD1 covers 8 bases. This CDR3 contains 15 residues. V trimming: 3 bases; J trimming: 4 bases; junction bases outside the gene matches: 7. Germline-derived CDR1 and CDR2 are SSHAT and FNYEAQ (reference sequence).

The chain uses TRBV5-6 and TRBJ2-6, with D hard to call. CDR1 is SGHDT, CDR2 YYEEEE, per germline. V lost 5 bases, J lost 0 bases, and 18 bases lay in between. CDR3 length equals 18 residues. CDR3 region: CASRSSLFPPSGANVLTF. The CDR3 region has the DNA TGTGCCAGCAGGTCGTCCCTTTTCCCGCCCTCTGGGGCCAACGTCCTGACTTTC.

Here the CDR3 DNA reads TGTGCCAGCAGCTTTGGGAGTTTAAGGGGCCGACCTCACGAGCAGTACTTC. Protein product: CASSFGSLRGRPHEQYF. The V call is TRBV5-5, the J call TRBJ2-7; D may match TRBD1 or TRBD2 (5 bases each). Trimming took 2 bases from V and 5 from J, leaving 23 bases between them. The CDR3 totals 17 residues. In germline, CDR1 is SGHKS, CDR2 YYEKEE (reference sequence).

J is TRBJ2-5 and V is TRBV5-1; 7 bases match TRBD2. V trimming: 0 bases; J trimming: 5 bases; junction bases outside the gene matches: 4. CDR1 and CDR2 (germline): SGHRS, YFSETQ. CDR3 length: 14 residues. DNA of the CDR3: TGCGCCAGCAGCTTGGTTGGGAGGGATGAGACCCAGTACTTC. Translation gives CASSLVGRDETQYF. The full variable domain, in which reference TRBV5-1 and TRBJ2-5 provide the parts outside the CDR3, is KAGVTQTPRYLIKTRGQQVTLSCSPISGHRSVSWYQQTPGQGLQFLFEYFSETQRNKGNFPGRFSGRQFSNSRSEMNVSTLELGDSALYLCASSLVGRDETQYFGPGTRLLVL.

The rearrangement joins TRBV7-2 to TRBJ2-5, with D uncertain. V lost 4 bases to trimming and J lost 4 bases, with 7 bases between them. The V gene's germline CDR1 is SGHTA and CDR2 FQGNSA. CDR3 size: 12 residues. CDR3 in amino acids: CASSYPLETQYF. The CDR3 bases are TGTGCCAGCAGCTACCCCTTAGAGACCCAGTACTTC.

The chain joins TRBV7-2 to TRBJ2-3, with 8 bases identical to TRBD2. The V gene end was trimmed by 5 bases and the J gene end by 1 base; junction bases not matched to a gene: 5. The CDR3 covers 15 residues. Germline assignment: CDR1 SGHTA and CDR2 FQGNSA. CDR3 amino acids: CASSRERGRTDTQYF. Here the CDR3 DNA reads TGTGCCAGCAGCCGCGAGCGGGGGCGCACAGATACGCAGTATTTT.

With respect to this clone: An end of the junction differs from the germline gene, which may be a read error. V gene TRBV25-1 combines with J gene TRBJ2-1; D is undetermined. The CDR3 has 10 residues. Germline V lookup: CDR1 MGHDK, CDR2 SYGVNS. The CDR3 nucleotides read TGTGCCAGCAGTGAATTCTCCCTGGTCTTC. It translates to CASSEFSLVF. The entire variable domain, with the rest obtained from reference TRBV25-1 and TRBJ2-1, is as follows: EADIYQTPRYLVIGTGKKITLECSQTMGHDKMYWYQQDPGMELHLIHYSYGVNSTEKGDLSSESTVSRIRTEHFPLTLESARPSHTSQYLCASSEFSLVFGPGTRLTVL.

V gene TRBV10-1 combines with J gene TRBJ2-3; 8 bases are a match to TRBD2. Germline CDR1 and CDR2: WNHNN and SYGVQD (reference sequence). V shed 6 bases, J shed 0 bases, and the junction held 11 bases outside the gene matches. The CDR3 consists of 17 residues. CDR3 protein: CASSPDFSGASTDTQYF. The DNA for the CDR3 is TGCGCCAGCAGCCCTGATTTTAGCGGGGCCAGCACAGATACGCAGTATTTT.

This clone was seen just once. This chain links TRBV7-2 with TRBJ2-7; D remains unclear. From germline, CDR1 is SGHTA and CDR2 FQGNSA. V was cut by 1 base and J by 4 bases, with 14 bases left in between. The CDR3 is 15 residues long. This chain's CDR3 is CASSLGRGSRYEQYF. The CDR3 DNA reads TGTGCCAGCAGCTTAGGACGTGGTAGTAGGTACGAGCAGTACTTC.